A selection of T cell receptor beta chains follows, all from one sample in a study of cytomegalovirus exposure and HLA in healthy donors. Repertoires were generated with immunoSEQ multiplex PCR, while TCRdb's copy carries only in-frame clones and drops some. The top ten hold 1% to 1.5% of the sample, which has roughly 150,000 clones, over 75% seen once. The sample taken for sequencing was PBMCs. These receptors came from a man aged 50-60 years in good health and CMV-seropositive. CDR3s include the opening cysteine and the closing phenylalanine or tryptophan. The order of the fields is V gene, D gene, J gene, clone size, CDR3 DNA, CDR3 protein. A D gene is named only where the DNA matches it firmly. Clone size is given for some rows only: seen once, a few or many times, or a class if the clone is expanded.

TRBV5-6	TRBD1	TRBJ2-4	few	TGTGCCAGCAAGCAACAGGGGAACATTCAGTACTTC	CASKQQGNIQYF
TRBV19	NA	TRBJ2-7	NA	TGTGCCAGTAGTATCGGGGGACAGACCTACGAGCAGTACTTC	CASSIGGQTYEQYF
TRBV6-5	TRBD1	TRBJ2-2	NA	TGTGCCAGCAGACGACAGGGAAGGAACACCGGGGAGCTGTTTTTT	CASRRQGRNTGELFF
TRBV6-1	NA	TRBJ2-5	NA	TGTGCCAGCAGTGACCTTAGGGGGGAGACCCAGTACTTC	CASSDLRGETQYF
TRBV6-5	NA	TRBJ1-1	NA	TGTGCCAGCAGTTACCGGGGGAACACTGAAGCTTTCTTT	CASSYRGNTEAFF
TRBV11-3	NA	TRBJ2-3	NA	TGTGCCAGCAGCCCCGGGGTTCCAGATACGCAGTATTTT	CASSPGVPDTQYF
TRBV9	TRBD2	TRBJ2-3	NA	TGTGCCAGCAGCCCCCGACTAGCGGGAACAGATACGCAGTATTTT	CASSPRLAGTDTQYF
TRBV28	NA	TRBJ1-3	NA	TGTGCCAGCAGTTTTATCGCTAGGAACACCATATATTTT	CASSFIARNTIYF
TRBV28	NA	TRBJ1-3	few	TGTGCCAGCAGTTTAGAAGCGCGGGTAAACACCATATATTTT	CASSLEARVNTIYF
TRBV28	TRBD1	TRBJ2-7	NA	TGTGCCAGCAGCCCCGCGGACAGGGCGAAAAGCTCCTACGAGCAGTACTTC	CASSPADRAKSSYEQYF
TRBV6-5	TRBD1	TRBJ1-5	NA	TGTGCCAGCAGGACAGGGTTAAATCAGCCCCAGCATTTT	CASRTGLNQPQHF
TRBV29-1	NA	TRBJ2-7	NA	TGCAGCGCCCAGGGGTTCCGATACGAGCAGTACTTC	CSAQGFRYEQYF
TRBV27	TRBD1	TRBJ2-5	NA	TGTGCCACTCAGGGGGCTGGGGAGACCCAGTACTTC	CATQGAGETQYF
TRBV6-5	TRBD1	TRBJ2-2	NA	TGTGCCAGCAGTTACTTGGGACAGGTCAACACCGGGGAGCTGTTTTTT	CASSYLGQVNTGELFF
TRBV7-8	NA	TRBJ2-3	NA	TGTGCCAGCAGCTTAGAACAGGTTACAGATACGCAGTATTTT	CASSLEQVTDTQYF
TRBV7-2	NA	TRBJ2-7	few	TGTGCCAGCAGCACCCGAGCCGGGTTCTACGAGCAGTACTTC	CASSTRAGFYEQYF
TRBV18	TRBD2	TRBJ2-3	NA	TGTGCCAGCTCACTGGGGAGGGGAGATACGCAGTATTTT	CASSLGRGDTQYF
TRBV7-2	TRBD1	TRBJ2-5	NA	TGTGCCAGCAGCTTAGGGACAGGCCAAGAGACCCAGTACTTC	CASSLGTGQETQYF
TRBV11-1	NA	TRBJ1-5	NA	TGTGCCAGCAGGGAGGGCACAGTCAATCAGCCCCAGCATTTT	CASREGTVNQPQHF
TRBV4-1	TRBD1	TRBJ1-2	once	TGCGCCAGCAGCCAGGGGGTAGTTCAGGGGGGCTTCTATGGCTACACCTTC	CASSQGVVQGGFYGYTF
TRBV4-1	TRBD1	TRBJ1-5	NA	TGCGCCAGCAGCCTGGGACAGGCAACCCAGCCCCAGCATTTT	CASSLGQATQPQHF
TRBV30	TRBD1	TRBJ1-1	NA	TGTGCCTGGAGTGTCTCAGGGGGGAACACTGAAGCCTTCTTT	CAWSVSGGNTEAFF
TRBV10-1	TRBD1	TRBJ1-1	NA	TGCGCAAAACCCGGGACAGGGGGCGCGACGGACACTGAAGCTTTCTTT	CAKPGTGGATDTEAFF
TRBV7-2	TRBD1	TRBJ1-4	NA	TGTGCCAGCAGCTTAGGGGGGACAGGGCAAAAACTGTTTTTT	CASSLGGTGQKLFF
TRBV10-2	NA	TRBJ2-3	NA	TGCGCCATTAAAGCGGGTTTTAGCACAGATACGCAGTATTTT	CAIKAGFSTDTQYF
TRBV10-1	TRBD1	TRBJ2-2	NA	TGCGCCAGCAGTGACACAGGGGGCTCCGGGGAGCTGTTTTTT	CASSDTGGSGELFF
TRBV2	NA	TRBJ1-1	NA	TGTGCCAGCAGTGAAGCGGAGGGGCTCCGAGCTTTCTTT	CASSEAEGLRAFF
TRBV11-3	NA	TRBJ2-7	NA	TGTGCCAGCAGCTTAGGCAGGGCCAACGAGCAGTACTTC	CASSLGRANEQYF
TRBV9	NA	TRBJ1-4	NA	TGTGCCAGCAGCCGCCAAAGTATTCTGAGGGAGAATGAAAAACTGTTTTTT	CASSRQSILRENEKLFF
TRBV7-8	NA	TRBJ1-1	NA	TGTGCCAGCAGCTTTTTACAGGGTTCAGCTTTCTTT	CASSFLQGSAFF
TRBV6-6	TRBD2	TRBJ2-7	NA	TGTGCCAGCAGCCTTAGCGGGAGCGTCGGCGAGCAGTACTTC	CASSLSGSVGEQYF
TRBV27	TRBD2	TRBJ2-4	once	TGTGCCAGCAGAGCTCCCCGTTCCGGGAGGGCTGGGTCCCCCTTCATTCAGTACTTC	CASRAPRSGRAGSPFIQYF
TRBV2	NA	TRBJ1-2	NA	TGTGCCAGCAGTGAAAGGGGGTTCCATGGCTACACCTTC	CASSERGFHGYTF
TRBV28	TRBD1	TRBJ1-2	NA	TGTGCCAGCAGTTTGGGTCAGGGGGCGCGGTATGGCTACACCTTC	CASSLGQGARYGYTF
TRBV18	NA	TRBJ1-3	NA	TGTGCCAGCTCACCCTTAGGAAACACCATATATTTT	CASSPLGNTIYF
TRBV10-3	NA	TRBJ2-4	NA	TGTGCCATCAGTGACCAGGGGTTAGCCAAAAACATTCAGTACTTC	CAISDQGLAKNIQYF
TRBV5-1	NA	TRBJ2-7	NA	TGCGCCAGCAGCCCCACAGGGTACGAGCAGTACTTC	CASSPTGYEQYF
TRBV23-1	NA	TRBJ1-6	NA	TGCGCCAGCAGTCAATCTCGGTTCACCCTCCACTTT	CASSQSRFTLHF
TRBV6-1	NA	TRBJ1-3	NA	TGTGCCAGCGCCTACTCTTGGGGCGACGGAAACACCATATATTTT	CASAYSWGDGNTIYF
TRBV6-1	TRBD2	TRBJ2-5	once	TGTGCCAGCAGGAAGCTAGCGGGGGTGCAAGAGACCCAGTACTTC	CASRKLAGVQETQYF
TRBV6-6	TRBD1	TRBJ2-3	NA	TGTGCCTGCACTTCGACAGGGATAACAGATACGCAGTATTTT	CACTSTGITDTQYF
TRBV15	NA	TRBJ2-7	few	TGTGCCACCAGCAGAGAGGGGACTTTCTACGAGCAGTACTTC	CATSREGTFYEQYF
TRBV28	NA	TRBJ1-5	NA	TGTGCCAGCAGTTTGCTAGGGGGGGGCAATCAGCCCCAGCATTTT	CASSLLGGGNQPQHF
TRBV29-1	NA	TRBJ1-1	NA	TGCAGCGTGAGGGACTATTTGAACACTGAAGCTTTCTTT	CSVRDYLNTEAFF
TRBV11-3	NA	TRBJ2-2	NA	TGTGCCAGCAGCTTAGGAGGGAACACCGGGGAGCTGTTTTTT	CASSLGGNTGELFF
TRBV11-2	TRBD1	TRBJ2-2	NA	TGTGCCAGCAGCGGAATCGGACAGGGAAATACCGGGGAGCTGTTTTTT	CASSGIGQGNTGELFF
TRBV7-8	TRBD1	TRBJ1-2	NA	TGTGCCAGCAGCCCCCTCCCACGACAGGGGGCGAGCTATGGCTACACCTTC	CASSPLPRQGASYGYTF
TRBV30	TRBD1	TRBJ1-4	NA	TGTGCCTGGAGTGCCGGACAGGGCGCAACTAATGAAAAACTGTTTTTT	CAWSAGQGATNEKLFF
TRBV7-3	TRBD1	TRBJ2-7	once	TGTGCCAGCAGCCGGACAGGGGGTCTGAACGAGCAGTACTTC	CASSRTGGLNEQYF
TRBV27	TRBD1	TRBJ2-7	few	TGTGCCAGCAGTCTCAGGACAGGGGAGTTCCACGAGCAGTACTTC	CASSLRTGEFHEQYF
TRBV18	NA	TRBJ1-5	NA	TGTGCCAGCTCACCAAACAGGGCACAGAAGCCCCAGCATTTT	CASSPNRAQKPQHF